Listed below are T cell receptor beta chains from one sample, sequenced in a study of T cells in tuberculosis. Sequencing was performed with immunoSEQ multiplex PCR; in TCRdb, only in-frame clones are kept and a portion is missing. This table has about 43,000 clones, roughly 94% appearing once. The sample comprised PBMCs. Receptors originate from a donor aged 10 to 29 with latent tuberculosis or without tuberculosis infection. Some clones in this sample may be carry-over from other donors' samples. CDR3s include the opening cysteine and the closing phenylalanine or tryptophan. A D gene is named only where the DNA matches it firmly. Part of the rows lack a size; the others show once, few, many or a class for expanded clones.

J,V,length,D,size,DNA,CDR3
TRBJ2-1,TRBV4-1,17,TRBD2,-,TGCGCCAGCAGCCCAGGACTAGCGGGAAGCTCCTACAATGAGCAGTTCTTC,CASSPGLAGSSYNEQFF
TRBJ2-3,TRBV5-4,13,-,-,TGTGCCAGCAGCCAGCCAGGAACAGATACGCAGTATTTT,CASSQPGTDTQYF
TRBJ1-1,TRBV19,15,TRBD1,-,TGTGCCAGTAATGGGGACAGGCTGATGAACACTGAAGCTTTCTTT,CASNGDRLMNTEAFF
TRBJ2-1,TRBV28,17,TRBD2,-,TGTGCCAGCAGTTTGCCCGGGACTAGCGGAGTTTACAATGAGCAGTTCTTC,CASSLPGTSGVYNEQFF
TRBJ2-5,TRBV7-2,12,-,once,TGTGCCAGCAGCTTAGCGCGAGAGACCCAGTACTTC,CASSLARETQYF
TRBJ1-2,TRBV29-1,15,-,-,TGCAGCGTTGAAGATCGGGAGGGCTCAAGCTATGGCTACACCTTC,CSVEDREGSSYGYTF
TRBJ2-3,TRBV10-1,13,-,-,TGCGCCAGCAGCCTCAAGAGCCCCGATACGCAGTATTTT,CASSLKSPDTQYF
TRBJ2-1,TRBV4-3,16,TRBD2,-,TGCGCCAGCAGCCGAAAGCTAGCGGGAGTCGGCAATGAGCAGTTCTTC,CASSRKLAGVGNEQFF
TRBJ1-5,TRBV7-8,14,-,-,TGTGCCAGCAGCCCTTTACCCCCGGGTCAGCCCCAGCATTTT,CASSPLPPGQPQHF
TRBJ1-1,TRBV11-2,15,-,-,TGTGCCAGCAGCTTAGGGGCAGCCATGAACACTGAAGCTTTCTTT,CASSLGAAMNTEAFF
TRBJ1-3,TRBV5-1,15,-,few,TGCGCCAGCAGCTTGTCTCCGAGCTCTGGAAACACCATATATTTT,CASSLSPSSGNTIYF
TRBJ1-5,TRBV7-2,13,-,-,TGTGCCAGCAGCTTAGACAGGAATCAGCCCCAGCATTTT,CASSLDRNQPQHF
TRBJ1-2,TRBV28,12,-,-,TGTGCCAGCAGTCTGGCGGGCTATGGCTACACCTTC,CASSLAGYGYTF
TRBJ2-7,TRBV5-6,15,-,once,TGTGCCAGCAGCTCGGACGGATACGGACACTACGAGCAGTACTTC,CASSSDGYGHYEQYF
TRBJ2-7,TRBV30,11,-,-,TGTGCCTGGAGTGCCCAATACGAGCAGTACTTC,CAWSAQYEQYF
TRBJ2-5,TRBV30,13,-,-,TGTGCCTGGCAACAGGGTGGGCAAGAGACCCAGTACTTC,CAWQQGGQETQYF
TRBJ1-2,TRBV5-6,16,-,-,TGTGCCAGCAGCCCCAATCGGGCAGGGGTTAACTATGGCTACACCTTC,CASSPNRAGVNYGYTF
TRBJ2-7,TRBV7-3,13,TRBD1,once,TGTGCCAGCAGCTATGGGACAGGGGACGAGCAGTACTTC,CASSYGTGDEQYF